The 19 T cell receptor beta chains below come from one sample, sequenced in a study of cytomegalovirus exposure and HLA in healthy donors. It was with 60 Vbeta and 13 Jbeta primers that the PCR ran. The repertoire was sequenced with immunoSEQ multiplex PCR; TCRdb's copy has only in-frame clones and lacks some. Of approximately 140,000 clones in the sample, around 80% were seen once. Sequenced sample: PBMCs. Receptors originate from a male donor in good health and CMV-seronegative.

V gene TRBV28 combines with J gene TRBJ1-3; perhaps TRBD1 as D (5 bases). Germline V lookup: CDR1 MDHEN, CDR2 SYDVKM. The V end lost 2 bases, the J end lost 1 base, and 9 bases lay between the germline ends. The CDR3 is made up of 15 amino acids. DNA for the CDR3: TGTGCCAGCAGTTTAGGGGGAGGTTCTGGAAACACCATATATTTT. It encodes CASSLGGGSGNTIYF. The full variable domain, completed using reference TRBV28 and TRBJ1-3, is DVKVTQSSRYLVKRTGEKVFLECVQDMDHENMFWYRQDPGLGLRLIYFSYDVKMKEKGDIPEGYSVSREKKERFSLILESASTNQTSMYLCASSLGGGSGNTIYFGEGSWLTVV.

The gene calls are TRBV2 and TRBJ1-5; 9 bases agree with TRBD1. From germline, CDR1 is SNHLY and CDR2 FYNNEI. V lost 3 bases to trimming and J lost 0 bases; unmatched junction nucleotides: 12. The CDR3 consists of 19 residues. CDR3 protein: CASSDYWTGAENSNQPQHF. The CDR3, as DNA: TGTGCCAGCAGTGATTACTGGACAGGGGCAGAAAATAGCAATCAGCCCCAGCATTTT.

This clone was counted once. This chain uses TRBV5-1 with TRBJ2-5; D is ambiguous. This CDR3 has 14 amino acids. Trimming took off 0 bases at V and 1 base at J, with 7 bases between the two ends. Germline V gene sequence: CDR1 SGHRS, CDR2 YFSETQ. CDR3 loop: CASSLAVIQETQYF. CDR3 DNA: TGCGCCAGCAGCTTGGCCGTTATCCAAGAGACCCAGTACTTC.

This chain links TRBV10-2 with TRBJ2-7; possible D gene TRBD1, 6 bases. Germline CDR1 reads WSHSY; CDR2 reads SAAADI. The CDR3 contains 13 residues. Between the trimmed V and J ends, which lost 2 bases and 4 bases, there was a span of 9 bases. As DNA, the CDR3 is TGCGCCAGCAGTGAGAACAGGGCTTACGAGCAGTACTTC. Its protein product is CASSENRAYEQYF.

The chain employs TRBV19 and TRBJ1-2, with 8 nucleotides matching TRBD1. This CDR3 comprises 15 residues. Germline CDR1 reads LNHDA; CDR2 reads SQIVND (reference sequence). Trimming took 9 bases from V and 0 from J; bases not matched to a gene: 9. The CDR3 DNA reads as TGTGCCAGCCTGGACAGGGCCATCTCTAACTATGGCTACACCTTC. Protein sequence: CASLDRAISNYGYTF.

This clone was seen a few times. This chain joins TRBV5-1 and TRBJ2-2; perhaps TRBD2 as D (6 bases). The CDR3 runs 18 residues. The ends were cut back, 4 bases at V and 7 bases at J, with 26 bases in the middle. The germline CDR1 and CDR2 sequences are SGHRS and YFSETQ. The DNA of the CDR3 is TGCGCCAGCAGCAATACACCAATCGGGCAAGGCGGGGACGGGGAGCTGTTTTTT. It encodes CASSNTPIGQGGDGELFF.

This clone was seen a single time. This chain links TRBV6-6 with TRBJ2-1, with 8 bases aligning to TRBD2. This CDR3 region has 14 residues. Germline assignment: CDR1 MNHNY and CDR2 SVGAGI (reference sequence). J lost 0 bases, V lost 7 bases, and 2 bases had no gene match. In nucleotides, the CDR3 is TGTGCCAGCAAACTAGCGGACTCCTACAATGAGCAGTTCTTC. It translates to CASKLADSYNEQFF.

The chain employs TRBV7-9 and TRBJ1-4; TRBD1 aligns across 7 bases. V lost 5 bases and J lost 7; bases outside the gene matches: 4. The CDR3 is made up of 13 amino acids. The germline CDR1 and CDR2 sequences are SEHNR and FQNEAQ (reference sequence). The CDR3 coding sequence is TGTGCCAGCAGCGACAGGGAAAGTGAAAAACTGTTTTTT. Translation gives CASSDRESEKLFF.

The CDR3 coding sequence is TGTGCCAGCAGTTCCTTCGACAGGGCCACCGGGGAGCTGTTTTTT. Translated, it gives CASSSFDRATGELFF. The chain recombines TRBV27 with TRBJ2-2; 7 nucleotides align to TRBD1. Germline loops: CDR1 MNHEY, CDR2 SMNVEV (reference sequence). V was clipped by 4 bases and J by 4 bases; unmatched bases: 6. The CDR3 totals 15 residues.

V usage is TRBV2 and J usage is TRBJ2-7; 10 bases match TRBD1. Trimming took 6 bases from V and 4 from J; bases not matched to a gene: 9. The germline V gene has CDR1 SNHLY and CDR2 FYNNEI. The length of the CDR3 is 15 residues. The CDR3 DNA is TGTGCCAGCAGGGCGGGGACAGGGGCTGATTACGAGCAGTACTTC. Encoded protein: CASRAGTGADYEQYF.

The CDR3 is CASSISDRLNQPQHF. Written as DNA, the CDR3 is TGTGCCAGTAGTATCTCCGACAGGCTAAATCAGCCCCAGCATTTT. The V and J genes are TRBV19 and TRBJ1-5, with D tentatively TRBD1 (6 bases). This CDR3 region has 15 residues. Germline CDR1 reads LNHDA; CDR2 reads SQIVND (reference sequence). V shed 3 bases and J shed 4 bases, with 13 bases lying between them.

V and J are TRBV9 and TRBJ1-1; possible D gene TRBD1, 6 bases. Germline V gives CDR1 SGDLS, CDR2 YYNGEE. The CDR3 spans 13 residues. V was pared by 4 bases and J by 4 bases, with 11 bases between. Written as DNA, the CDR3 is TGTGCCAGCAGCCCGGGGACAAGCACTGAAGCTTTCTTT. Its protein is CASSPGTSTEAFF.

The J gene is TRBJ2-2, the V gene TRBV29-1; D is possibly TRBD1 (6 bases). The V and J ends lost 6 bases and 4 bases respectively, with 12 bases between them. The CDR3 runs 13 residues. Germline lookup yields CDR1 SQVTM and CDR2 ANQGSEA. The CDR3 DNA reads as TGCAGCGTAGAAAGGGGGAGCACCGGGGAGCTGTTTTTT. As protein: CSVERGSTGELFF.

V gene TRBV4-2 combines with J gene TRBJ2-5; no clear D. This CDR3 is built from 10 residues. Trimming pared 7 bases from V and 7 bases from J, leaving 7 bases between. Germline CDR1 LGHNA, CDR2 YNFKEQ. The CDR3 spells CASTQRTQYF. The CDR3 coding sequence is TGTGCCAGCACCCAGCGGACCCAGTACTTC.

This sequence joins TRBV9 and TRBJ2-2; D not resolved. The ends were cut back, 4 bases at V and 5 bases at J, with 9 bases in the middle. The CDR3 runs to 13 residues. The germline V gene encodes CDR1 SGDLS and CDR2 YYNGEE. In nucleotides, the CDR3 is TGTGCCAGCAGCCCGCTTCTAACCGGGGAGCTGTTTTTT. This encodes CASSPLLTGELFF.

The chain carries TRBV7-9 and TRBJ2-7; 11 nucleotides agree with TRBD1. The CDR3 sequence is 16 residues long. Losses at the gene ends were 2 bases for V and 4 bases for J; bases not matched to a gene: 7. The germline V gene encodes CDR1 SEHNR and CDR2 FQNEAQ (reference sequence). The CDR3 reads CASSLTADRGLYEQYF. As DNA, the CDR3 is TGTGCCAGCAGCTTAACGGCGGACAGGGGGCTTTACGAGCAGTACTTC.

The CDR3 nucleotides are TGTGCCAGCAGCTTAACTCCGCGGGGGGACGGGAATCAGCCCCAGCATTTT. Protein sequence: CASSLTPRGDGNQPQHF. This rearrangement joins TRBV11-2 to TRBJ1-5; D might be TRBD1 (5 bases). V was clipped by 2 bases and J by 4 bases, with 18 bases between them. The CDR3 covers 17 residues. From germline, CDR1 is SGHAT and CDR2 FQNNGV. The whole variable domain, filled in from reference TRBV11-2 and TRBJ1-5, reads EAGVAQSPRYKIIEKRQSVAFWCNPISGHATLYWYQQILGQGPKLLIQFQNNGVVDDSQLPKDRFSAERLKGVDSTLKIQPAKLEDSAVYLCASSLTPRGDGNQPQHFGDGTRLSIL.

The CDR3, as DNA: TGTGCCAGCGGCCTGTTTTACGAGCAGTACTTC. This gives the protein CASGLFYEQYF. This rearrangement joins TRBV2 to TRBJ2-7; D not resolved. Deletions cut 8 bases from V and 4 bases from J, with 9 bases between. The germline V gene has CDR1 SNHLY and CDR2 FYNNEI. This CDR3 has 11 residues.

The rearrangement uses TRBV28 and TRBJ2-1; the match to TRBD2 covers 8 bases. V was clipped by 6 bases and J by 10 bases; unmatched bases: 11. The germline V gene encodes CDR1 MDHEN and CDR2 SYDVKM. The CDR3 length is 14 residues. CDR3 residues: CASSLPSGGGEQFF. The CDR3 coding sequence is TGTGCCAGCAGCCTACCCAGCGGGGGAGGCGAGCAGTTCTTC.